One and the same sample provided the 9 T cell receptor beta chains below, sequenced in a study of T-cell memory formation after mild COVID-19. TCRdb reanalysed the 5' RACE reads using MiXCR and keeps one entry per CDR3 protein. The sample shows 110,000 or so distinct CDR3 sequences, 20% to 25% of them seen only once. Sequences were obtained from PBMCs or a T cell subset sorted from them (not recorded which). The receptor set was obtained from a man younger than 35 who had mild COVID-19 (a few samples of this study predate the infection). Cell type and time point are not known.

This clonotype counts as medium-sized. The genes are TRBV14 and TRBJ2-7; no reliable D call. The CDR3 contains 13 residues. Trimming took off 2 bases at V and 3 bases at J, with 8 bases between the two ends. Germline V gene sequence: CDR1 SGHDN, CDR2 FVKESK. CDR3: CASSQLGYYEQYF. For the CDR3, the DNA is TGTGCCAGCAGCCAACTAGGTTACTACGAGCAGTACTTC. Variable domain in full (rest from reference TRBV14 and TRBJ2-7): EAGVTQFPSHSVIEKGQTVTLRCDPISGHDNLYWYRRVMGKEIKFLLHFVKESKQDESGMPNNRFLAERTGGTYSTLKVQPAELEDSGVYFCASSQLGYYEQYFGPGTRLTVT.

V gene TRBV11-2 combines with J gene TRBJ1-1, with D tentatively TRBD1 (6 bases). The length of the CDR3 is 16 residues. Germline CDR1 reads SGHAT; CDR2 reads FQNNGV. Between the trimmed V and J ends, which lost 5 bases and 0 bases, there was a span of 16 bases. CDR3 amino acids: CASSLAQGALNTEAFF. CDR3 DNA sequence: TGTGCCAGCAGCCTCGCACAGGGAGCATTGAACACTGAAGCTTTCTTT. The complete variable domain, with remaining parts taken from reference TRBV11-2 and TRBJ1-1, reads EAGVAQSPRYKIIEKRQSVAFWCNPISGHATLYWYQQILGQGPKLLIQFQNNGVVDDSQLPKDRFSAERLKGVDSTLKIQPAKLEDSAVYLCASSLAQGALNTEAFFGQGTRLTVV.

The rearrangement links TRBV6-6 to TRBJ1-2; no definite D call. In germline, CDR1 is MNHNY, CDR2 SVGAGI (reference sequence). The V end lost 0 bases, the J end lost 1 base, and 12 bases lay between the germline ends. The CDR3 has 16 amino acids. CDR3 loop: CASSYSAQNNNYGYTF. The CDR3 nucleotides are TGTGCCAGCAGTTACTCCGCTCAGAACAATAACTATGGCTACACCTTC.

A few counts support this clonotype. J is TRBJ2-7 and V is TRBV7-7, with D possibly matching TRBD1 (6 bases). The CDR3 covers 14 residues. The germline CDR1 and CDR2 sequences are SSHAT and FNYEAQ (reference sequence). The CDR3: CASSLFDRPYEQYV. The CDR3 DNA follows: TGTGCTAGCAGCTTATTCGACAGGCCCTACGAGCAGTACGTC.

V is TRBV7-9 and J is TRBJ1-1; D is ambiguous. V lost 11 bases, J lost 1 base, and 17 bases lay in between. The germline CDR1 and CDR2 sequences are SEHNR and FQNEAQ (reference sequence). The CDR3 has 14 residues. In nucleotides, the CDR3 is TGTGCCCTCGGCGGGAGGGTCGGGAACACTGAAGCTTTCTTT. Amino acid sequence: CALGGRVGNTEAFF.

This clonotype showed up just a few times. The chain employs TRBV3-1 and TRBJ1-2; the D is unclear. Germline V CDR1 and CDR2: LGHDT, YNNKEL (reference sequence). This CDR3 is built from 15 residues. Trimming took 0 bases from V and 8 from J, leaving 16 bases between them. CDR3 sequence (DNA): TGTGCCAGCAGCCAAGATCCGAAAGGGTATGAGGGCTACACCTTC. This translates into CASSQDPKGYEGYTF.

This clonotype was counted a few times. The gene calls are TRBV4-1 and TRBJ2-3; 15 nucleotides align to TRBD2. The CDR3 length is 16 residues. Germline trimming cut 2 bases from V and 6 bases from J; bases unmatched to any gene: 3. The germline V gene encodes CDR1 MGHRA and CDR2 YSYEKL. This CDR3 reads CASSQWTSGGADTQYF. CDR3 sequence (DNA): TGCGCCAGCAGCCAATGGACTAGCGGGGGGGCCGATACGCAGTATTTT.

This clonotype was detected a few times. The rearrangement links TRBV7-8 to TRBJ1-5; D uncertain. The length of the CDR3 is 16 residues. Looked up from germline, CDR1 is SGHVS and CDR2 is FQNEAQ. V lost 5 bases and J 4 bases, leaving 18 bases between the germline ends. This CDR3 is CASSLSGPGANQPQHF. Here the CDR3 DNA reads TGTGCCAGCAGCCTATCGGGCCCGGGAGCAAATCAGCCCCAGCATTTT.

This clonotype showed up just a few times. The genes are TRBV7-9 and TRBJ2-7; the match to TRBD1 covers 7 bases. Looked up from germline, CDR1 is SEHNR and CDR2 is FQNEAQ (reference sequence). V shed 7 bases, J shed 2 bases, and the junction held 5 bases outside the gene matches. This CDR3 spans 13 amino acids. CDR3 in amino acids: CASTTGTAYEQYF. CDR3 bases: TGTGCCAGCACTACCGGGACAGCCTACGAGCAGTACTTC. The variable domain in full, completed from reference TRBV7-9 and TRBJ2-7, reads DTGVSQNPRHKITKRGQNVTFRCDPISEHNRLYWYRQTLGQGPEFLTYFQNEAQLEKSRLLSDRFSAERPKGSFSTLEIQRTEQGDSAMYLCASTTGTAYEQYFGPGTRLTVT.